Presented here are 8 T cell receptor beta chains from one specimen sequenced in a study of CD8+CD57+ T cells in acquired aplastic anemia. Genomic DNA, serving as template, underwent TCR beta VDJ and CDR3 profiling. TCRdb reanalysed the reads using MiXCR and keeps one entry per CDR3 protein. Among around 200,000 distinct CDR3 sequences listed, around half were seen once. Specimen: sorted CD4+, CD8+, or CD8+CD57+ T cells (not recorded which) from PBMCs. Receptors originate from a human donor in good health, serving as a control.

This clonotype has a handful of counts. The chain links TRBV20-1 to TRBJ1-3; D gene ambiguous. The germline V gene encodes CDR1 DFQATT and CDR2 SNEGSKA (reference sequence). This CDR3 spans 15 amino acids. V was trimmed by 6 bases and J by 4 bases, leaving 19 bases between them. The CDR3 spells CSAIPWLGAGNTIYF. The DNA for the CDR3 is TGCAGTGCCATACCGTGGCTGGGAGCCGGAAACACCATATATTTT.

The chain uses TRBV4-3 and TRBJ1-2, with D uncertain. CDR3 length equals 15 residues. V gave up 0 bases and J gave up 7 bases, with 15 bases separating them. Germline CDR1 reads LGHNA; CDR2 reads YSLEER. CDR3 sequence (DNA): TGCGCCAGCAGCCAAGAGACGTGGATGATTGGTGGCTACACCTTC. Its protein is CASSQETWMIGGYTF.

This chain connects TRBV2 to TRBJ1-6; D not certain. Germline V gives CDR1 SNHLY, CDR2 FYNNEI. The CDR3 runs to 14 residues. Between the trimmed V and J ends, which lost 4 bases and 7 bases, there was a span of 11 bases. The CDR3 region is CASSVQRRNSPLHF. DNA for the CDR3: TGTGCCAGCAGTGTGCAGAGGAGAAATTCACCCCTCCACTTT. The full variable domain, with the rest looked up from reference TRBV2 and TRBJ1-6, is EPEVTQTPSHQVTQMGQEVILRCVPISNHLYFYWYRQILGQKVEFLVSFYNNEISEKSEIFDDQFSVERPDGSNFTLKIRSTKLEDSAMYFCASSVQRRNSPLHFGNGTRLTVT.

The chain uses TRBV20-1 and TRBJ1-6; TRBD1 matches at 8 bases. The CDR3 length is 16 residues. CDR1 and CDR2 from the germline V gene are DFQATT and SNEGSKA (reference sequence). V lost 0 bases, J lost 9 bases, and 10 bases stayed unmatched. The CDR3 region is CSARDTPGQGRSPLHF. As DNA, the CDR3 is TGCAGTGCTAGAGACACCCCCGGACAGGGCCGTTCACCCCTCCACTTT.

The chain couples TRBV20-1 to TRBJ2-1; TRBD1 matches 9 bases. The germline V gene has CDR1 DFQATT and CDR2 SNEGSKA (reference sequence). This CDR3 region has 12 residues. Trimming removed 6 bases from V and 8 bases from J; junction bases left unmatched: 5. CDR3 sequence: CSAETGGHEQFF. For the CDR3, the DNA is TGCAGTGCAGAAACAGGGGGCCATGAGCAGTTCTTC.

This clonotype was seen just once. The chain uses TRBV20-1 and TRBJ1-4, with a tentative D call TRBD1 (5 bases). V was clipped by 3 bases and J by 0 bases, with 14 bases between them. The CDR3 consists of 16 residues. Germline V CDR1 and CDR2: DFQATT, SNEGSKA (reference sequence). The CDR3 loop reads CSASGGGGATNEKLFF. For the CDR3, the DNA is TGCAGTGCTAGCGGGGGGGGGGGTGCAACTAATGAAAAACTGTTTTTT.

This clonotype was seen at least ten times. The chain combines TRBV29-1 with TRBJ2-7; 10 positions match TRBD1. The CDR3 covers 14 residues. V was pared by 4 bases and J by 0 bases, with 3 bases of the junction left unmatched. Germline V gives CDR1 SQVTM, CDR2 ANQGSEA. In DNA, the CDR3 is TGCAGCGTTGGTGGGACAGGGGTCTCCTACGAGCAGTACTTC. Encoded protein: CSVGGTGVSYEQYF.

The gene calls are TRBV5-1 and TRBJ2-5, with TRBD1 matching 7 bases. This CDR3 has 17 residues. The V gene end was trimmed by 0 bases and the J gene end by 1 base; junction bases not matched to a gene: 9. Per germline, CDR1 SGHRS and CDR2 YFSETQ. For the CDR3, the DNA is TGCGCCAGCAGCTTGGTTGTGGGACAGCCTATCCAAGAGACCCAGTACTTC. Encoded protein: CASSLVVGQPIQETQYF.